The 2 T cell receptor beta chains below were found in one sample sequenced in a study of blood T cells in healthy people across ages. PCR was performed a second time for roughly 7 to 12 cycles using a sample-barcoded 5' primer and a J-beta primer mix. TCRdb used MiXCR to reprocess the 5' RACE reads, holding one entry per CDR3 protein. The sample records roughly 680,000 distinct CDR3 sequences, roughly 21% being singletons. Sequencing was carried out using blood. The receptors stem from a man between 65 and 80 years old in good health.

This clonotype was observed a handful of times. The chain is built from TRBV29-1 and TRBJ1-2; no clear D gene. Germline V gene sequence: CDR1 SQVTM, CDR2 ANQGSEA. The germline V and J ends were trimmed by 3 bases and 4 bases, with 9 bases remaining between them. This CDR3 contains 12 residues. CDR3: CSVDKGGYGYTF. CDR3 bases: TGCAGCGTTGACAAGGGAGGCTATGGCTACACCTTC.

On this clonotype: Since the CDR3 does not end with the conserved phenylalanine or tryptophan, this likely comes from a read error. The chain recombines TRBV6-2 or TRBV6-3 with TRBJ1-5; TRBD1 agrees at 9 bases. The CDR3 is 15 amino acids. CDR1 MNHEY and CDR2 SVGEGT come from the germline V gene. CDR3 sequence reads: CASSHPGQGNQPQHS. The CDR3 bases are TGTGCCAGCAGTCATCCGGGACAGGGCAATCAGCCACAGCATTCT.